The TCR beta chain under discussion was sequenced for a study of human T cells and chemical hapten exposure. Study-level background: Women made up most patients, who had alopecia areata, totalis or universalis.

Only a few counts were recorded for this clonotype. Time point meaning: patch test 1, 2 weeks after DPC sensitization. Treatment here: therapeutic diphenylcyclopropenone sensitization with weekly scalp DPC. Per the germline V gene, CDR1 is MNHNY and CDR2 is SVGAGI (reference sequence). Trimming removed 6 bases from V and 0 bases from J, with 18 bases in between. This CDR3 contains 18 residues. The library gave individual cDNA molecules unique molecular identifiers. TCRdb itself ran the RACE reads through MiXCR, one entry per CDR3 protein. The repertoire holds tens of thousands of distinct CDR3 sequences, around 10% seen once, with around 4.2% in the top ten.

The rearrangement joins TRBV6-6 to TRBJ2-6; D is uncertain. The specimen was whole blood, collected in connection with sensitization to the hapten diphenylcyclopropenone (DPC). The origin of this receptor is a woman aged 50 to 60 with alopecia areata. Some clones in this sample may be carry-over from other donors' samples. The CDR3 bases are TGTGCCAGCAGACCCACGAGTTTCTCCTTCTCTGGGGCCAACGTCCTGACTTTC. This gives the protein CASRPTSFSFSGANVLTF.